The source of this T cell receptor beta chain is a study of OX40 agonist ivuxolimab in advanced cancers. The data were produced by immunoSEQ multiplex PCR, yet TCRdb's version contains in-frame clones alone and is incomplete. Of about 72,000 clones in the sample, 81% were seen once. A single count supports this clone. The antigen is not known. With 4 bases clipped from V and 7 bases from J, the junction kept 13 bases outside the gene matches. Germline CDR1 SGHDT, CDR2 YYEEEE. The CDR3 has 15 amino acids. Autoimmune disease history or systemic immunosuppression led to patient exclusion. Study-wide findings and caveats: The work left the antigen specificity of expanded peripheral T cells undetermined.

This sequence was found in an adult with an advanced solid tumor such as melanoma, head and neck, liver or kidney cancer. This chain connects TRBV5-6 to TRBJ2-7; 8 bases agree with TRBD2. Sequenced material: CD4+ or CD8+ T cells sorted from blood, taken in a trial of the OX40 agonist ivuxolimab. CDR3 DNA sequence: TGTGCCAGCAGCCGTCTAGCGGGTCGAGATGAGGAGCAGTACTTC. Translated: CASSRLAGRDEEQYF. Combining the CDR3 with reference TRBV5-6 and TRBJ2-7 gives the whole variable domain DAGVTQSPTHLIKTRGQQVTLRCSPKSGHDTVSWYQQALGQGPQFIFQYYEEEERQRGNFPDRFSGHQFPNYSSELNVNALLLGDSALYLCASSRLAGRDEEQYFGPGTRLTVT.